This is a list of T cell receptor beta chains from one sample in a study of technical replicates of blood from a few donors. Clones were sequenced by immunoSEQ multiplex PCR, and TCRdb holds only the in-frame ones, with some missing. The sample has approximately 78,000 clones; roughly 96% are singletons. Specimen: T cells isolated from PBMCs. The source of these receptors is a human donor in good health. Each CDR3 is given with its conserved first and last residue. The order of the fields is D gene, V gene, J gene, clone size, CDR3 protein, CDR3 DNA. D genes are given only for firm matches. The size field is filled for only some rows; it gives once, few, many or a size class.

D: -; V: TRBV29-1; J: TRBJ2-3; size: -; CDR3: CSVELGRTDTQYF; DNA: TGCAGCGTTGAACTGGGCAGGACAGATACGCAGTATTTT
D: TRBD1; V: TRBV28; J: TRBJ1-2; size: -; CDR3: CASTLDRTDYGYTF; DNA: TGTGCCAGCACCCTGGACAGGACCGACTATGGCTACACCTTC
D: -; V: TRBV13; J: TRBJ1-2; size: -; CDR3: CASSLGLGENGYTF; DNA: TGTGCCAGCAGCTTAGGCCTCGGTGAGAATGGCTACACCTTC
D: -; V: TRBV11-2; J: TRBJ1-2; size: -; CDR3: CASTKAGNSRYTF; DNA: TGTGCCAGCACAAAAGCGGGGAATTCAAGGTACACCTTC
D: TRBD1; V: TRBV5-1; J: TRBJ2-7; size: -; CDR3: CASSLGGTESYEQYF; DNA: TGCGCCAGCAGCTTGGGTGGGACAGAATCCTACGAGCAGTACTTC
D: TRBD1; V: TRBV27; J: TRBJ1-1; size: -; CDR3: CASSQTGGPTEAFF; DNA: TGTGCCAGCAGTCAAACAGGGGGCCCCACTGAAGCTTTCTTT
D: -; V: TRBV5-4; J: TRBJ1-3; size: -; CDR3: CASSLDTGGNTIYF; DNA: TGTGCCAGCAGCTTGGACACAGGGGGAAACACCATATATTTT
D: -; V: TRBV5-1; J: TRBJ2-7; size: once; CDR3: CASSLAGLIGVEQYF; DNA: TGCGCCAGCAGCTTGGCCGGGCTAATAGGGGTCGAGCAGTACTTC
D: -; V: TRBV7-6; J: TRBJ1-1; size: -; CDR3: CASSYPAPGTEAFF; DNA: TGTGCCAGCAGCTACCCGGCCCCCGGGACTGAAGCTTTCTTT
D: -; V: TRBV18; J: TRBJ1-1; size: -; CDR3: CASSPTVEAFF; DNA: TGTGCCAGCTCACCAACAGTTGAAGCTTTCTTT
D: TRBD2; V: TRBV19; J: TRBJ2-7; size: -; CDR3: CASSAPRGRAWEQYF; DNA: TGTGCCAGTAGCGCTCCTCGCGGGAGGGCCTGGGAGCAGTACTTC
D: -; V: TRBV28; J: TRBJ1-5; size: -; CDR3: CAVGDNQPQHF; DNA: TGTGCGGTGGGCGACAATCAGCCCCAGCATTTT
D: -; V: TRBV2; J: TRBJ1-3; size: -; CDR3: CASRRGISAGNTIYF; DNA: TGTGCCAGCAGACGGGGGATCTCGGCTGGAAACACCATATATTTT
D: -; V: TRBV19; J: TRBJ2-1; size: -; CDR3: CASSIWSEENEQFF; DNA: TGTGCCAGTAGTATTTGGTCGGAGGAGAATGAGCAGTTCTTC
D: -; V: TRBV7-9; J: TRBJ1-1; size: -; CDR3: CASSFSQELQAFF; DNA: TGTGCCAGCAGCTTTAGTCAAGAATTGCAAGCTTTCTTT
D: TRBD2; V: TRBV7-9; J: TRBJ2-7; size: once; CDR3: CASSSGLAGYEQYF; DNA: TGTGCCAGCAGCTCAGGACTAGCGGGTTACGAGCAGTACTTC
D: -; V: TRBV9; J: TRBJ2-7; size: -; CDR3: CASSVGGSGEQYF; DNA: TGTGCCAGCAGCGTAGGAGGGTCGGGCGAGCAGTACTTC
D: -; V: TRBV5-1; J: TRBJ2-1; size: -; CDR3: CASSFLQTGHNEQFF; DNA: TGCGCCAGCAGCTTCTTACAAACAGGTCACAATGAGCAGTTCTTC
D: TRBD1; V: TRBV7-9; J: TRBJ1-4; size: -; CDR3: CASSFNPPGQGTEKLFF; DNA: TGTGCCAGCAGCTTCAATCCTCCGGGACAGGGGACTGAAAAACTGTTTTTT
D: -; V: TRBV21-1; J: TRBJ2-2; size: -; CDR3: CASSGKQGTGELFF; DNA: TGTGCCAGCAGCGGCAAACAGGGGACCGGGGAGCTGTTTTTT
D: -; V: TRBV11-2; J: TRBJ1-1; size: -; CDR3: CASSLGAPEAFF; DNA: TGTGCCAGCAGCTTAGGGGCACCTGAAGCTTTCTTT
D: -; V: TRBV28; J: TRBJ1-2; size: -; CDR3: CASITPGLYGYTF; DNA: TGTGCCAGCATTACGCCCGGTCTATATGGCTACACCTTC
D: -; V: TRBV5-8; J: TRBJ2-7; size: -; CDR3: CASSFAAGQTNIPYYEQYF; DNA: TGTGCCAGCAGCTTTGCGGCCGGACAGACAAATATCCCCTACTACGAGCAGTACTTC
D: TRBD1; V: TRBV2; J: TRBJ2-5; size: -; CDR3: CASSGTGVKETQYF; DNA: TGTGCCAGCAGTGGAACAGGGGTGAAGGAGACCCAGTACTTC
D: TRBD1; V: TRBV6-6; J: TRBJ1-1; size: -; CDR3: CASSYATGGLNAEAFF; DNA: TGTGCCAGCAGTTACGCGACAGGGGGATTGAACGCTGAAGCTTTCTTT
D: -; V: TRBV6-5; J: TRBJ1-2; size: -; CDR3: CASSYSRGLTNYGYTF; DNA: TGTGCCAGCAGTTACTCTAGAGGACTGACTAACTATGGCTACACCTTC
D: -; V: TRBV6-1; J: TRBJ1-5; size: once; CDR3: CASSVGEGGQPQHF; DNA: TGTGCCAGCAGTGTCGGGGAGGGGGGGCAGCCCCAGCATTTT
D: TRBD1; V: TRBV4-1; J: TRBJ2-7; size: -; CDR3: CASSRPGQGHYEQYF; DNA: TGCGCCAGCAGCCGCCCGGGACAGGGACACTACGAGCAGTACTTC
D: -; V: TRBV7-9; J: TRBJ1-2; size: -; CDR3: CASSLADRSHYGYTF; DNA: TGTGCCAGCAGCTTAGCAGACAGGTCGCACTATGGCTACACCTTC
D: TRBD2; V: TRBV5-1; J: TRBJ2-1; size: -; CDR3: CASSLGLAQVYNEQFF; DNA: TGCGCCAGCAGTCTAGGACTAGCGCAGGTCTACAATGAGCAGTTCTTC
D: TRBD1; V: TRBV6-5; J: TRBJ2-1; size: once; CDR3: CASSVSGGNEQFF; DNA: TGTGCCAGCAGTGTCTCAGGGGGCAATGAGCAGTTCTTC
D: TRBD1; V: TRBV30; J: TRBJ1-6; size: once; CDR3: CAWTPGQGGGSPLHF; DNA: TGTGCCTGGACTCCCGGACAGGGAGGGGGTTCACCCCTCCACTTT
D: -; V: TRBV6-1; J: TRBJ2-7; size: -; CDR3: CASSELSGARADEQYF; DNA: TGTGCCAGCAGTGAACTGTCAGGGGCACGAGCCGACGAGCAGTACTTC
D: TRBD1; V: TRBV29-1; J: TRBJ2-7; size: -; CDR3: CSVRGTGSYEQYF; DNA: TGCAGCGTCCGGGGGACAGGTTCCTACGAGCAGTACTTC
D: -; V: TRBV14; J: TRBJ2-7; size: -; CDR3: CASSPGGYEQYF; DNA: TGTGCCAGCAGCCCCGGTGGCTACGAGCAGTACTTC
D: -; V: TRBV29-1; J: TRBJ1-1; size: -; CDR3: CSVIFREYTEAFF; DNA: TGCAGCGTTATTTTCCGGGAGTACACTGAAGCTTTCTTT
D: -; V: TRBV5-1; J: TRBJ2-7; size: -; CDR3: CASSLDLGRDEQYF; DNA: TGCGCCAGCAGCTTGGATTTAGGGCGGGACGAGCAGTACTTC
D: -; V: TRBV27; J: TRBJ2-5; size: -; CDR3: CASSLPWEETQYF; DNA: TGTGCCAGCAGTTTACCCTGGGAGGAGACCCAGTACTTC
D: -; V: TRBV9; J: TRBJ1-2; size: -; CDR3: CASSPGYGYTF; DNA: TGTGCCAGCAGCCCCGGCTATGGCTACACCTTC
D: TRBD2; V: TRBV28; J: TRBJ2-7; size: -; CDR3: CASSPPLAGNRYEQYF; DNA: TGTGCCAGCAGTCCTCCTCTAGCGGGAAATAGGTACGAGCAGTACTTC
D: -; V: TRBV25-1; J: TRBJ1-4; size: -; CDR3: CASSEGLRDEKLFF; DNA: TGTGCCAGCAGTGAAGGCCTTCGTGATGAAAAACTGTTTTTT
D: -; V: TRBV5-1; J: TRBJ1-1; size: -; CDR3: CASSRYREGNTEAFF; DNA: TGCGCCAGCAGCCGCTACAGGGAGGGGAACACTGAAGCTTTCTTT
D: -; V: TRBV1; J: TRBJ1-5; size: -; CDR3: CTSSHRDRGVAQHF; DNA: TGCACCAGCAGCCATCGGGACAGGGGAGTGGCCCAGCATTTT
D: TRBD2; V: TRBV7-2; J: TRBJ2-7; size: -; CDR3: CASSFSAGGYYEQYF; DNA: TGTGCCAGCAGCTTTTCGGCGGGAGGCTACTACGAGCAGTACTTC
D: -; V: TRBV5-4; J: TRBJ1-3; size: -; CDR3: CASSSAPGHSSGNTIYF; DNA: TGTGCCAGCAGCTCGGCCCCAGGACACTCCTCTGGAAACACCATATATTTT
D: -; V: TRBV6-5; J: TRBJ2-1; size: -; CDR3: CASRKREVGNEQFF; DNA: TGTGCCTCCAGGAAGAGGGAGGTAGGCAATGAGCAGTTCTTC
D: -; V: TRBV20-1; J: TRBJ2-3; size: few; CDR3: CSAPFTDTQYF; DNA: TGCAGTGCCCCCTTCACAGATACGCAGTATTTT
D: TRBD2; V: TRBV5-6; J: TRBJ2-3; size: -; CDR3: CASSVTSAGDTQYF; DNA: TGTGCCAGCAGCGTTACTAGCGCCGGGGATACGCAGTATTTT
D: TRBD2; V: TRBV11-2; J: TRBJ2-7; size: -; CDR3: CASSSYSGKGYEQYF; DNA: TGTGCCAGCAGCTCGTACAGCGGGAAGGGGTACGAGCAGTACTTC
D: TRBD2; V: TRBV7-9; J: TRBJ2-7; size: -; CDR3: CASSSERAGVFEQYF; DNA: TGTGCCAGCAGCTCCGAACGAGCGGGAGTGTTCGAGCAGTACTTC
D: TRBD1; V: TRBV29-1; J: TRBJ1-3; size: -; CDR3: CSGQGAGNTIYF; DNA: TGCAGCGGACAGGGGGCTGGAAACACCATATATTTT
D: -; V: TRBV4-1; J: TRBJ2-7; size: -; CDR3: CASSQTGFYEQYF; DNA: TGCGCCAGCAGCCAAACAGGGTTCTACGAGCAGTACTTC
D: -; V: TRBV10-2; J: TRBJ1-5; size: -; CDR3: CASSEIRDYSNQPQHF; DNA: TGCGCCAGCAGCGAGATCAGGGACTATAGCAATCAGCCCCAGCATTTT
D: TRBD2; V: TRBV28; J: TRBJ2-1; size: -; CDR3: CASRPTSLAGIDNEQFF; DNA: TGTGCCAGCAGGCCTACTTCTCTAGCGGGGATTGACAATGAGCAGTTCTTC
D: TRBD1; V: TRBV19; J: TRBJ2-1; size: once; CDR3: CASSISGDRKFF; DNA: TGTGCCAGTAGTATTTCCGGGGACAGGAAGTTCTTC
D: -; V: TRBV19; J: TRBJ1-3; size: -; CDR3: CASSIRQEERNTIYF; DNA: TGTGCCAGTAGTATAAGACAGGAGGAGAGAAACACCATATATTTT
D: TRBD1; V: TRBV27; J: TRBJ1-2; size: -; CDR3: CASSSGQGARGYTF; DNA: TGTGCCAGCAGTTCAGGACAGGGCGCCCGGGGCTACACCTTC